Listed below are T cell receptor beta chains from one sample, sequenced in a study of blood T cell repertoires in COVID-19. Using immunoSEQ multiplex PCR, the repertoire was profiled, and TCRdb retains in-frame clones only, with some absent. The sample yields about 120,000 clones, 82% seen once. Sequencing was performed on peripheral blood. These receptors were obtained from a man aged 65 to 79 with acute or convalescent COVID-19. CDR3s include the opening cysteine and the closing phenylalanine or tryptophan. D genes are given only for firm matches. Size is stated for part of the rows, as once, few or many counts, or as a class when the clone is expanded.

d_call j_call clone_size v_call cdr3_aa cdr3_nt
TRBD1 TRBJ1-1 - TRBV15 CATSRNRDRSNTEAFF TGTGCCACCAGCAGGAACCGGGACAGGTCGAACACTGAAGCTTTCTTT
TRBD1 TRBJ1-1 - TRBV19 CASSIGTQGAEAFF TGTGCCAGTAGTATAGGGACGCAGGGGGCTGAAGCTTTCTTT
TRBD1 TRBJ2-7 - TRBV5-1 CASSLRTGGYEQYF TGCGCCAGCAGCCTTAGGACAGGTGGCTACGAGCAGTACTTC
- TRBJ1-2 few TRBV27 CASSTPRRDGYTF TGTGCCAGCAGTACGCCCCGCCGAGATGGCTACACCTTC
- TRBJ1-2 - TRBV6-5 CASTEGGTNYGYTF TGTGCCAGCACCGAGGGGGGGACCAACTATGGCTACACCTTC
- TRBJ2-5 - TRBV4-2 CASSQGRSASAETQYF TGTGCCAGCAGCCAAGGTCGGAGCGCTAGCGCAGAGACCCAGTACTTC
- TRBJ2-2 - TRBV5-1 CASSRGDQTGELFF TGCGCCAGCAGCCGGGGTGACCAGACCGGGGAGCTGTTTTTT
- TRBJ1-2 - TRBV18 CASSPVAGPGTNVRGYTF TGTGCCAGCTCACCTGTCGCCGGCCCAGGGACAAATGTTCGGGGCTACACCTTC
- TRBJ2-3 - TRBV27 CASSSTGRASDTQYF TGTGCCAGCAGTTCCACAGGGAGGGCCTCAGATACGCAGTATTTT
TRBD1 TRBJ2-7 few TRBV19 CASSTDRGEQYF TGTGCCAGTAGTACCGACAGGGGCGAGCAGTACTTC
TRBD2 TRBJ2-1 - TRBV5-8 CASSYGTSVHNEQFF TGTGCCAGCAGCTACGGGACTAGCGTGCACAATGAGCAGTTCTTC
TRBD1 TRBJ1-4 - TRBV14 CASSYEQGTNEKLFF TGTGCCAGCAGCTATGAACAGGGGACTAATGAAAAACTGTTTTTT
- TRBJ2-2 - TRBV5-4 CASSSGGGSGPGELFF TGTGCCAGCAGCTCAGGCGGGGGCTCTGGCCCCGGGGAGCTGTTTTTT
TRBD1 TRBJ1-1 - TRBV3-1/TRBV3-2 CASSHFRGQGLGEAFF TGTGCCAGCAGCCATTTTAGGGGACAGGGACTTGGTGAAGCTTTCTTT
- TRBJ1-1 - TRBV19 CASSIGTGTLNTEAFF TGTGCCAGTAGTATAGGAACCGGGACACTTAACACTGAAGCTTTCTTT
TRBD1 TRBJ1-1 - TRBV7-9 CASSLGQGNAEAFF TGTGCCAGCAGCTTAGGACAGGGGAATGCTGAAGCTTTCTTT
TRBD2 TRBJ2-7 - TRBV2 CASTREDYEQYF TGTGCCAGCACCCGGGAGGACTACGAGCAGTACTTC
- TRBJ2-2 - TRBV18 CASSPQRSGGELFF TGTGCCAGCTCCCCCCAACGTTCGGGCGGGGAGCTGTTTTTT
- TRBJ2-3 - TRBV5-4 CASTSTGSADTQYF TGTGCCAGCACCTCGACAGGCAGCGCAGATACGCAGTATTTT
TRBD1 TRBJ1-2 - TRBV18 CASSQDRGINYGYTF TGTGCCAGCTCGCAGGACAGGGGGATCAACTATGGCTACACCTTC
- TRBJ1-2 - TRBV28 CAIRTETPYGYTF TGTGCCATCCGGACTGAAACTCCCTATGGCTACACCTTC
TRBD1 TRBJ2-2 - TRBV18 CASSPGQANTGELFF TGTGCCAGCTCACCGGGACAGGCGAACACCGGGGAGCTGTTTTTT
- TRBJ1-2 - TRBV6-5 CASSYSEGSGYTF TGTGCCAGCAGTTACTCCGAGGGATCCGGCTACACCTTC
- TRBJ2-7 - TRBV6-5 CASSRGLGAYEQYF TGTGCCAGCAGTAGGGGACTTGGAGCCTACGAGCAGTACTTC
- TRBJ1-5 - TRBV7-8 CASSFDRSSNQPQHF TGTGCCAGCAGCTTCGACAGGTCTAGCAATCAGCCCCAGCATTTT
- TRBJ2-7 few TRBV30 CAWRAPARYEQYF TGTGCCTGGAGGGCTCCGGCGAGGTACGAGCAGTACTTC
TRBD1 TRBJ2-3 - TRBV30 CAWSVRDRGLTDTQYF TGTGCCTGGAGTGTAAGGGACAGGGGGTTGACAGATACGCAGTATTTT
- TRBJ1-4 - TRBV5-1 CASSPASGFHEKLFF TGCGCCAGCAGCCCCGCTAGCGGGTTTCATGAAAAACTGTTTTTT
- TRBJ1-5 - TRBV7-9 CASSLWVGQDQPQHF TGTGCCAGCAGCTTATGGGTGGGGCAGGATCAGCCCCAGCATTTT
TRBD1 TRBJ1-1 - TRBV5-1 CASSSGQGFNTEAFF TGCGCCAGCAGCTCCGGACAGGGTTTCAACACTGAAGCTTTCTTT
TRBD2 TRBJ2-5 - TRBV9 CASSLGGGTETQYF TGTGCCAGCAGCCTCGGGGGGGGCACGGAGACCCAGTACTTC
- TRBJ2-1 - TRBV11-2 CASSLPSSYNEQFF TGTGCCAGCAGCTTACCCAGCTCCTACAATGAGCAGTTCTTC
- TRBJ1-6 once TRBV4-2 CASSQGRDSPLHF TGTGCCAGCAGCCAAGGCCGGGATTCACCCCTCCACTTT
TRBD1 TRBJ1-3 - TRBV7-8 CASSLVPLGDRGGNTIYF TGTGCCAGCAGCTTAGTTCCCTTGGGGGACAGGGGTGGAAACACCATATATTTT
- TRBJ1-1 once TRBV11-3 CASSLQENTEAFF TGTGCCAGCAGCTTACAGGAGAACACTGAAGCTTTCTTT
- TRBJ1-1 - TRBV25-1 CASSRAGGYDTEAFF TGTGCCAGCAGTAGGGCCGGGGGGTACGACACTGAAGCTTTCTTT
- TRBJ1-6 - TRBV6-5 CASAASSYNSPLHF TGTGCCAGCGCGGCGAGCTCCTATAATTCACCCCTCCACTTT
- TRBJ1-2 - TRBV13 CASSLRARGYAGPSPFTYGYTF TGTGCCAGCAGCTTAAGGGCAAGGGGATACGCCGGGCCTTCGCCCTTCACCTATGGCTACACCTTC
- TRBJ1-4 once TRBV5-1 CASSLPAEGEKLFF TGCGCCAGCAGCTTACCGGCTGAGGGTGAAAAACTGTTTTTT
- TRBJ1-1 - TRBV7-9 CASVKGAGAAHEAFF TGTGCCAGCGTAAAAGGGGCCGGCGCTGCTCATGAAGCTTTCTTT
- TRBJ1-1 - TRBV29-1 CSVERQDTNTEAFF TGCAGCGTTGAGAGACAGGACACGAACACTGAAGCTTTCTTT
- TRBJ2-1 - TRBV19 CASSRTVLYEQFF TGTGCCAGTAGCAGGACAGTGCTGTATGAGCAGTTCTTC
TRBD2 TRBJ2-7 - TRBV5-1 CASRRTSGQDYEQYF TGCGCCAGCAGACGGACTAGCGGGCAGGATTACGAGCAGTACTTC
- TRBJ1-6 - TRBV27 CASSLQLLNSPLHF TGTGCCAGCAGTTTACAACTCCTTAATTCACCCCTCCACTTT
- TRBJ1-5 - TRBV28 CASSLLGGDQPQHF TGTGCCAGCAGTTTATTGGGGGGAGATCAGCCCCAGCATTTT
- TRBJ2-3 few TRBV28 CASSPTGSDTQYF TGTGCCAGCAGTCCTACAGGGTCAGATACGCAGTATTTT
TRBD1 TRBJ2-3 - TRBV28 CASSFRGQGSDTQYF TGTGCCAGCAGTTTCCGGGGACAGGGTTCAGATACGCAGTATTTT
TRBD1 TRBJ1-1 - TRBV18 CASSPTSTGVGIEAFF TGTGCCAGCTCACCAACGAGCACAGGGGTTGGGATTGAAGCTTTCTTT
TRBD1 TRBJ2-6 - TRBV7-2 CASSLRDRVLSGANVLTF TGTGCCAGCAGTCTTAGGGACAGGGTTCTCTCTGGGGCCAACGTCCTGACTTTC
- TRBJ2-7 - TRBV27 CASSSGRSYEQYF TGTGCCAGCAGTTCCGGCAGGTCCTACGAGCAGTACTTC
- TRBJ1-2 - TRBV5-1 CASSLAVYYGYTF TGCGCCAGCAGCTTGGCTGTGTACTATGGCTACACCTTC
- TRBJ2-7 - TRBV27 CASPIKLPTAGTYEQYF TGTGCCAGTCCGATAAAGCTCCCGACAGCGGGTACCTACGAGCAGTACTTC